This entry features one TCR beta chain sequence. Deletions cut 5 bases from V and 5 bases from J, with 15 bases between. The germline gives CDR1 SGHTA, CDR2 FQGNSA. This CDR3 is built from 14 residues. TCRdb keeps only in-frame clones here, not all; method: immunoSEQ multiplex PCR. The profile shows about 260,000 clones, roughly nine tenths of them singletons. This entry is derived from a study of blood T cell repertoires in COVID-19. This chain uses TRBV7-2 with TRBJ2-5, with D uncertain. Sequencing input: peripheral blood. This clonotype originated in a man aged 40-49 years who had recovered from COVID-19. CDR3 region: CASSLTLFPETQYF. CDR3 nucleotides: TGTGCCAGCAGCCTCACTTTATTTCCTGAGACCCAGTACTTC.